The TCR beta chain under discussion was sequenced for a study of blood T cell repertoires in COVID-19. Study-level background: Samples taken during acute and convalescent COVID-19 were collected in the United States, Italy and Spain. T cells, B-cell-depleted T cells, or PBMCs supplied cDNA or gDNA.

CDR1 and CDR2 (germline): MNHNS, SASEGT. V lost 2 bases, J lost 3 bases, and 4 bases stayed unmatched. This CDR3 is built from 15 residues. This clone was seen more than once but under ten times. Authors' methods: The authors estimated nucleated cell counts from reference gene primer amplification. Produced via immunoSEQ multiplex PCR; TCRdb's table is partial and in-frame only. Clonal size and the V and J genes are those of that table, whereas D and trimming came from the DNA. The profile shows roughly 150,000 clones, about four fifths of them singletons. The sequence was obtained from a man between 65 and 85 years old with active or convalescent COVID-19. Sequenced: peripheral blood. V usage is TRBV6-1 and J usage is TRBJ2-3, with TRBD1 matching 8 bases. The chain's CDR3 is CASSERTGWTDTQYF. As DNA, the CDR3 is TGTGCCAGCAGTGAACGGACAGGGTGGACAGATACGCAGTATTTT.